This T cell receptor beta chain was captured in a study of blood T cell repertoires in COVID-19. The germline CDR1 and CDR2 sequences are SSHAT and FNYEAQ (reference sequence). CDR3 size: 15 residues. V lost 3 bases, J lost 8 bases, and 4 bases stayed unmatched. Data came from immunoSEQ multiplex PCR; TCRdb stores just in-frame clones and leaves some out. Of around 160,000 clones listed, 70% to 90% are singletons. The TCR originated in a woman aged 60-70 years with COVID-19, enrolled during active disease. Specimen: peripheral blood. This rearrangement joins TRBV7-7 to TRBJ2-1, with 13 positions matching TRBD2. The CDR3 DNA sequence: TGTGCCAGCAGCTTTGGGACTAGCGGGGCCGATGAGCAGTTCTTC. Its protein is CASSFGTSGADEQFF.